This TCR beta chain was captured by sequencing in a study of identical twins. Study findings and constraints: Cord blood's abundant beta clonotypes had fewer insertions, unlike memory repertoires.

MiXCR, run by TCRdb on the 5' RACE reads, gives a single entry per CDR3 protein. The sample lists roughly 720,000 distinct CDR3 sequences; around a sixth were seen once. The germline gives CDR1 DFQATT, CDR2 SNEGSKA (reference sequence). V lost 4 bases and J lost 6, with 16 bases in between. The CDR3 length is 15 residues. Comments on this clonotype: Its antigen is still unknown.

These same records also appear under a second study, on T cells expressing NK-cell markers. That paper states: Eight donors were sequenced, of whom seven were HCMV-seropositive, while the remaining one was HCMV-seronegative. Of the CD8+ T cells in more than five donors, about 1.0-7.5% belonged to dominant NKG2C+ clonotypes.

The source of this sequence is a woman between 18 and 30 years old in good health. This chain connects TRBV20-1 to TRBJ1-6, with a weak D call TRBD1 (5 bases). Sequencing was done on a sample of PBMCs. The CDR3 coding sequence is TGCAGTGCTACCCTTAAGGGGTATGTTAATTCACCCCTCCACTTT. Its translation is CSATLKGYVNSPLHF.